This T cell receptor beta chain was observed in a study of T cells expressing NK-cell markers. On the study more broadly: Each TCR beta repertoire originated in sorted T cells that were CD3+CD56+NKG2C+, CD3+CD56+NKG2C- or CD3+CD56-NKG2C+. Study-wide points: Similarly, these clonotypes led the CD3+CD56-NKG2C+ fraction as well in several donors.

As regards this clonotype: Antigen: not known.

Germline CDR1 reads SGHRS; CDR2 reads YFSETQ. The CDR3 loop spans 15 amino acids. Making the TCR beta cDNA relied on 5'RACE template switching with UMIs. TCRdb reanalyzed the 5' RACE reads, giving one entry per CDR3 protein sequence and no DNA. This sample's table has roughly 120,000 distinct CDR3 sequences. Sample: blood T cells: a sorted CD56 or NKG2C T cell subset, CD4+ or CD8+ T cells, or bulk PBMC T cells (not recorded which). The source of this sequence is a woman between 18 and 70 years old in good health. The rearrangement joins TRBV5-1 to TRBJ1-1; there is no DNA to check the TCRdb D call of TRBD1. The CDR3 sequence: CASSLVGDMNTEAFF.